The present T cell receptor beta chain was sequenced within a study of blood T cell repertoires in COVID-19. The overall study: Sample material is recorded as cDNA or gDNA derived from T cells, B-cell-depleted T cells, or PBMCs.

TCRdb's table, derived via immunoSEQ multiplex PCR, lists solely in-frame clones and lacks some. The table records under 250,000 clones, about 80% of them present only once. This clone was found once. Trimming at V came to 4 bases and at J to 4 bases, leaving 11 bases not matched to a gene. From germline, CDR1 is LNHDA and CDR2 SQIVND (reference sequence). The CDR3 runs 16 residues. V gene TRBV19 combines with J gene TRBJ2-5; 8 bases map to TRBD1. What was sequenced was peripheral blood. The clonotype originates from a middle-aged woman with active or convalescent COVID-19. CDR3 in amino acids: CASSKGDRWEGETQYF. CDR3 bases: TGTGCCAGTAGTAAAGGGGACAGGTGGGAAGGAGAGACCCAGTACTTC.